Listed below are T cell receptor beta chains from one sample, sequenced in a study of shared clonotypes between healthy human individuals. Measured with immunoSEQ multiplex PCR; TCRdb has only the in-frame clones, and not every one. In the table there are more than 400,000 clones, 78% of which are singletons. The sample taken for sequencing was PBMCs. These receptors came from a woman aged 40 to 49 in good health. Some clones in this sample may be carry-over from other donors' samples. Both conserved end residues are part of each CDR3. A D gene is named only where the DNA matches it firmly. Clone size is stated in some rows and not others, as once, few, many or a class when expanded.

length,V,D,size,J,CDR3,DNA
17,TRBV6-1,NA,NA,TRBJ2-5,CASSEGVRGGGQETQYF,TGTGCCAGCAGTGAAGGCGTACGGGGCGGAGGGCAAGAGACCCAGTACTTC
15,TRBV28,TRBD1,NA,TRBJ2-7,CASSRRDSSRYEQYF,TGTGCCAGCAGCCGAAGGGACAGTTCCCGGTACGAGCAGTACTTC
12,TRBV29-1,NA,few,TRBJ2-1,CSVPLGSNEQFF,TGCAGCGTTCCGCTAGGTTCCAATGAGCAGTTCTTC
15,TRBV6-6,TRBD2,NA,TRBJ2-7,CASTISGTSGSEQYF,TGTGCCAGCACCATCTCCGGGACTAGCGGGAGCGAGCAGTACTTC
13,TRBV5-5,TRBD1,NA,TRBJ1-1,CASSPGTEMGAFF,TGTGCCAGCAGCCCTGGGACAGAGATGGGAGCTTTCTTT
14,TRBV7-8,NA,NA,TRBJ1-5,CASSLGDRNQPQHF,TGTGCCAGCAGCTTAGGAGACAGGAATCAGCCCCAGCATTTT
15,TRBV18,TRBD1,NA,TRBJ1-2,CASSPQQQGTEGYTF,TGTGCCAGCTCACCACAGCAACAGGGGACGGAAGGCTACACCTTC
14,TRBV4-1,TRBD1,NA,TRBJ1-1,CASSQEDRTTEAFF,TGCGCCAGCAGCCAAGAGGACAGGACCACTGAAGCTTTCTTT
13,TRBV30,NA,NA,TRBJ1-1,CAWRVYTGSEAFF,TGTGCCTGGAGGGTCTATACAGGGAGTGAAGCTTTCTTT
16,TRBV19,TRBD1,NA,TRBJ2-4,CASSIIPGQGSNIQYF,TGTGCCAGTAGTATTATCCCCGGACAGGGCTCAAACATTCAGTACTTC
13,TRBV4-1,NA,once,TRBJ2-1,CASSQGDGGEQFF,TGCGCCAGCAGCCAAGGTGACGGGGGTGAGCAGTTCTTC
12,TRBV5-5,NA,few,TRBJ1-1,CASSLVNTEAFF,TGTGCCAGCAGCTTGGTGAACACTGAAGCTTTCTTT
15,TRBV9,TRBD1,many,TRBJ2-7,CASSEGQGWSYEQYF,TGTGCCAGCAGCGAGGGACAGGGGTGGTCCTACGAGCAGTACTTC
14,TRBV9,TRBD1,NA,TRBJ2-5,CASSVEGTGGTQYF,TGTGCCAGCAGCGTAGAGGGGACAGGGGGGACCCAGTACTTC
13,TRBV7-9,TRBD1,few,TRBJ1-2,CASSPRQGDGYTF,TGTGCCAGCAGCCCTCGACAGGGCGATGGCTACACCTTC
16,TRBV4-1,NA,NA,TRBJ1-5,CASSQVLGPGHQPQHF,TGCGCCAGCAGCCAAGTCCTGGGCCCAGGGCACCAGCCCCAGCATTTT
18,TRBV7-2,TRBD2,once,TRBJ2-1,CASSYRLAGGTSYNEQFF,TGTGCCAGCAGCTACCGACTAGCGGGAGGTACGTCCTACAATGAGCAGTTCTTC
12,TRBV7-9,NA,NA,TRBJ2-1,CASSFSKVEQFF,TGTGCCAGCAGCTTTTCGAAGGTTGAGCAGTTCTTC
15,TRBV7-2,NA,NA,TRBJ2-5,CASSLGGLRDETQYF,TGTGCCAGCAGCTTAGGAGGCTTGCGGGATGAGACCCAGTACTTC
17,TRBV4-1,TRBD2,NA,TRBJ2-1,CASSPGLAGGRYNEQFF,TGCGCCAGCAGCCCCGGACTAGCGGGAGGACGGTACAATGAGCAGTTCTTC
14,TRBV5-4,NA,once,TRBJ2-6,CASSAPTGANVLTF,TGTGCCAGCAGCGCGCCTACTGGGGCCAACGTCCTGACTTTC
15,TRBV7-9,TRBD2,many,TRBJ2-3,CASSLSSGSSDTQYF,TGTGCCAGCAGCTTATCTAGCGGGAGTTCAGATACGCAGTATTTT
15,TRBV4-2,NA,NA,TRBJ2-7,CASSHTQGGSYEQYF,TGTGCCAGCAGCCATACCCAGGGCGGCAGCTACGAGCAGTACTTC
13,TRBV7-3,NA,NA,TRBJ2-2,CASSAGNTGELFF,TGTGCCAGCAGCGCGGGGAACACCGGGGAGCTGTTTTTT
17,TRBV15,TRBD2,NA,TRBJ2-2,CATSREVAGGPAGELFF,TGTGCCACCAGCAGAGAAGTGGCGGGAGGGCCCGCCGGGGAGCTGTTTTTT
15,TRBV30,NA,NA,TRBJ2-7,CAWSPDRAYSYEQYF,TGTGCCTGGAGTCCGGACAGAGCATACTCCTACGAGCAGTACTTC
14,TRBV11-2,NA,NA,TRBJ1-1,CASSPRVLNTEAFF,TGTGCCAGCAGCCCTCGGGTTCTGAACACTGAAGCTTTCTTT
15,TRBV7-2,NA,few,TRBJ2-7,CASSLSALLGYEQYF,TGTGCCAGCAGCTTAAGTGCACTGTTGGGCTACGAGCAGTACTTC
21,TRBV27,NA,NA,TRBJ1-4,CASSPGIHRGLKRETNEKLFF,TGTGCCAGCAGCCCGGGCATTCATCGAGGGCTCAAAAGGGAAACTAATGAAAAACTGTTTTTT
15,TRBV5-1,TRBD2,NA,TRBJ2-1,CASSIGLAGIDEQFF,TGCGCCAGCAGCATCGGACTAGCGGGAATCGATGAGCAGTTCTTC
14,TRBV11-2,NA,NA,TRBJ2-2,CASSFSGNTGELFF,TGTGCCAGCAGCTTTAGCGGGAACACCGGGGAGCTGTTTTTT
12,TRBV30,TRBD1,few,TRBJ2-6,CAWSRTGDVLTF,TGTGCCTGGAGTCGGACAGGGGACGTCCTGACTTTC
14,TRBV11-1,NA,few,TRBJ2-7,CASSPEGAGSEQYF,TGTGCCAGCAGCCCCGAGGGGGCGGGATCCGAGCAGTACTTC
13,TRBV9,NA,NA,TRBJ2-1,CASSVFAYNEQFF,TGTGCCAGCAGCGTATTCGCCTACAATGAGCAGTTCTTC
15,TRBV10-1,TRBD1,many,TRBJ1-1,CASSLNRGPVTEAFF,TGCGCCAGCAGTCTGAACAGGGGGCCTGTCACTGAAGCTTTCTTT
17,TRBV7-9,TRBD1,NA,TRBJ2-2,CASSYTSTGTYTGELFF,TGTGCCAGCAGCTATACCTCGACAGGGACGTACACCGGGGAGCTGTTTTTT
16,TRBV18,NA,NA,TRBJ2-1,CASSAGSPTLYNEQFF,TGTGCCAGCTCAGCGGGAAGCCCTACTCTATACAATGAGCAGTTCTTC
14,TRBV4-1,NA,NA,TRBJ1-2,CASSQESTTYGYTF,TGCGCCAGCAGCCAAGAGTCTACCACCTATGGCTACACCTTC
19,TRBV30,TRBD1,NA,TRBJ1-4,CAWSPGTGGYYATNEKLLF,TGTGCCTGGAGCCCCGGGACAGGAGGCTACTATGCAACTAATGAAAAACTGCTTTTT
14,TRBV28,TRBD2,NA,TRBJ2-1,CASSFAGAYNEQFF,TGTGCCAGCAGTTTTGCGGGAGCATACAATGAGCAGTTCTTC
15,TRBV28,TRBD2,NA,TRBJ2-1,CASSKPGLQYNEQFF,TGTGCCAGCAGTAAACCGGGACTACAATACAATGAGCAGTTCTTC
14,TRBV5-4,TRBD1,NA,TRBJ2-7,CASSLGQFSYEQYF,TGTGCCAGCAGCCTGGGACAGTTTTCCTACGAGCAGTACTTC
14,TRBV6-5,NA,NA,TRBJ1-2,CASSPSADPLSYTF,TGTGCCAGCAGCCCCTCGGCAGACCCCCTCAGCTACACCTTC
12,TRBV7-9,NA,NA,TRBJ2-3,CASSFLSDTQYF,TGTGCCAGCAGCTTCCTTTCAGATACGCAGTATTTT
15,TRBV11-1,NA,few,TRBJ2-3,CASSLVGLSTDTQYF,TGTGCCAGCAGCTTGGTAGGTTTGAGCACAGATACGCAGTATTTT
17,TRBV5-4,TRBD1,NA,TRBJ1-6,CASSDRQGGGANSPLHF,TGTGCCAGCAGCGATAGACAGGGGGGAGGGGCGAATTCACCCCTCCACTTT